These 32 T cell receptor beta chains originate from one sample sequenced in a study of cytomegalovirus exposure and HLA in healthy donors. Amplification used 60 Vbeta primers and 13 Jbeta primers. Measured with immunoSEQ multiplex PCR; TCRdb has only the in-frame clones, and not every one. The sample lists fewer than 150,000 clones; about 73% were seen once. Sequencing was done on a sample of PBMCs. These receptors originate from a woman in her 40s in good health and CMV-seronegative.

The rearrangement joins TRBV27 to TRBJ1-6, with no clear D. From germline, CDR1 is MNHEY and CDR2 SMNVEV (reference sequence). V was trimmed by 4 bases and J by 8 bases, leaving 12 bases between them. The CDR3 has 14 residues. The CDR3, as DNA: TGTGCCAGCAGTTCAAACGGAGGACATTCACCCCTCCACTTT. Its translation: CASSSNGGHSPLHF.

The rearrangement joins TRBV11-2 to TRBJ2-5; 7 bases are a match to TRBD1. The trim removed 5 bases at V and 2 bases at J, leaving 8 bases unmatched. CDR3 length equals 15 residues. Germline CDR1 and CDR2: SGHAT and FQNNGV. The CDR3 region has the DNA TGTGCCAGCAGCGACGACAGGGCTGGTCAAGAGACCCAGTACTTC. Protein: CASSDDRAGQETQYF.

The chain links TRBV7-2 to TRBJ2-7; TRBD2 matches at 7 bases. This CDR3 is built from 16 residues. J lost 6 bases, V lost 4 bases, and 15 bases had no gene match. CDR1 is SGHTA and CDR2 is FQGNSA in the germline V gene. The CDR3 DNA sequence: TGTGCCAGCAGCTCTCGGGGGGAAGTAAGGGTGGGCGAGCAGTACTTC. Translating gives CASSSRGEVRVGEQYF.

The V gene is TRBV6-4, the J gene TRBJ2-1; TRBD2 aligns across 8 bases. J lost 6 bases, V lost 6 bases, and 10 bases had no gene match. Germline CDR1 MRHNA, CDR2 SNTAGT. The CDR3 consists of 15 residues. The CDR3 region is CASSSSAGAGNEQFF. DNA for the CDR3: TGTGCCAGCAGCTCCTCAGCGGGGGCGGGCAATGAGCAGTTCTTC.

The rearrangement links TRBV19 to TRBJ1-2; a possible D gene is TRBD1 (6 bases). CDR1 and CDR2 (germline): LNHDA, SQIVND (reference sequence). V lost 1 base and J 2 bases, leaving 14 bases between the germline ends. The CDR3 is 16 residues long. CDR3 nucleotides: TGTGCCAGTAGTATAGTAGGGACATATACCAACTATGGCTACACCTTC. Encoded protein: CASSIVGTYTNYGYTF.

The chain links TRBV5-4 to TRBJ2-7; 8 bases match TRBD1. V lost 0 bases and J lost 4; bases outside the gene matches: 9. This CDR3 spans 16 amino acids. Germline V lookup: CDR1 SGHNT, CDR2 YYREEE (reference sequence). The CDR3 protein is CASSLVSQGARYEQYF. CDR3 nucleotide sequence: TGTGCCAGCAGCTTGGTTAGTCAGGGGGCGCGGTACGAGCAGTACTTC.

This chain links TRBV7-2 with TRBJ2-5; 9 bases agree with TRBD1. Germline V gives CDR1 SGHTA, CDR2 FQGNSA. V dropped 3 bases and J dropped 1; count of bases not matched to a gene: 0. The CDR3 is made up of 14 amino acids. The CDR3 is CASSLTGGQETQYF. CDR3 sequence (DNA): TGTGCCAGCAGCTTGACAGGGGGCCAAGAGACCCAGTACTTC. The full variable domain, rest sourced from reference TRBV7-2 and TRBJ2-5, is GAGVSQSPSNKVTEKGKDVELRCDPISGHTALYWYRQSLGQGLEFLIYFQGNSAPDKSGLPSDRFSAERTGGSVSTLTIQRTQQEDSAVYLCASSLTGGQETQYFGPGTRLLVL.

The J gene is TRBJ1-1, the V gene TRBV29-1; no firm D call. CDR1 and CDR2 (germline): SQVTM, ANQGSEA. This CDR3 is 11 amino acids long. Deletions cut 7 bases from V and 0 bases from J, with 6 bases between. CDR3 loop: CSGTLNTEAFF. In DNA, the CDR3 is TGCAGCGGAACACTGAACACTGAAGCTTTCTTT.

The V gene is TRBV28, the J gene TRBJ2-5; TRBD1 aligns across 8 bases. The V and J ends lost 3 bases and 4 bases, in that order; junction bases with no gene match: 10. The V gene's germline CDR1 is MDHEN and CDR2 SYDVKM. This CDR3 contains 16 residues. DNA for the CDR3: TGTGCCAGCAGTTTCCACCCGAGGACAGGGCTAGAGACCCAGTACTTC. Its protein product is CASSFHPRTGLETQYF.

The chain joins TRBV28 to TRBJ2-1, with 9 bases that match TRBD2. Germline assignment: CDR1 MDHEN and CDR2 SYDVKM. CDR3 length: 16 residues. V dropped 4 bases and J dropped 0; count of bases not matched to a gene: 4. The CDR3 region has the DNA TGTGCCAGCAGTTCCGCTAGCGGGACCTCCTACAATGAGCAGTTCTTC. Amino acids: CASSSASGTSYNEQFF.

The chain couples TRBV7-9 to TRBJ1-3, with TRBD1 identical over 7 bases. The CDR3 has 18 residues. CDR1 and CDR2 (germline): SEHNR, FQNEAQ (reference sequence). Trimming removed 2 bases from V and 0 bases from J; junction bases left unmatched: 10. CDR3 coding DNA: TGTGCCAGCAGCTTAAAGGTTGACAGGGTCTCCTCTGGAAACACCATATATTTT. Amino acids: CASSLKVDRVSSGNTIYF.

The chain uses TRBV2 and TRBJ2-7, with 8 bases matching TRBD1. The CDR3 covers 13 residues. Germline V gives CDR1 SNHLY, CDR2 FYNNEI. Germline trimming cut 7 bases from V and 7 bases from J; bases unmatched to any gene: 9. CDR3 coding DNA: TGTGCCAGCAACAACCAGGGGGCGGGAGAGCAGTACTTC. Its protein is CASNNQGAGEQYF.

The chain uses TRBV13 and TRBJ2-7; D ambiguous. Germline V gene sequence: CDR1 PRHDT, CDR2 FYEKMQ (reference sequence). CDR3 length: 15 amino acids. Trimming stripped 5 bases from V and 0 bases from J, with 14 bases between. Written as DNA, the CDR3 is TGTGCCAGCAGCAAACCGGGTGGCTCCTCCTACGAGCAGTACTTC. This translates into CASSKPGGSSYEQYF.

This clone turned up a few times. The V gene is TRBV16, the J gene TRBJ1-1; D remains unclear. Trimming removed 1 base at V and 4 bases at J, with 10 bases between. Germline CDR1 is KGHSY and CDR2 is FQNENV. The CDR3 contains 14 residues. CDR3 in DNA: TGTGCCAGCAGCCAATGGGAGGGTGCCACTGAAGCTTTCTTT. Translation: CASSQWEGATEAFF. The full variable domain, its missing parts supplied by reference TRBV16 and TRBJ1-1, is GEEVAQTPKHLVRGEGQKAKLYCAPIKGHSYVFWYQQVLKNEFKFLISFQNENVFDETGMPKERFSAKCLPNSPCSLEIQATKLEDSAVYFCASSQWEGATEAFFGQGTRLTVV.

CDR3 loop: CASSPETGSGYTF. The CDR3 DNA is TGTGCCAGCTCACCAGAGACAGGGTCTGGCTACACCTTC. This chain joins TRBV18 and TRBJ1-2; TRBD1 matches 7 bases. The length of the CDR3 is 13 residues. Germline-derived CDR1 and CDR2 are KGHSH and LQKENI. With V trimmed by 2 bases and J by 7 bases, 4 bases remained unmatched.

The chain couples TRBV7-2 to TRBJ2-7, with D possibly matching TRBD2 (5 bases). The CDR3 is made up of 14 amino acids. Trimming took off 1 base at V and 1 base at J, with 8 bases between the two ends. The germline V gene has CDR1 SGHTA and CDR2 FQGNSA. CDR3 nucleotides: TGTGCCAGCAGCTTAGATCAGCGGTCCTACGAGCAGTACTTC. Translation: CASSLDQRSYEQYF. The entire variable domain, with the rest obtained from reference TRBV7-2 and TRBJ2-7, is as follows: GAGVSQSPSNKVTEKGKDVELRCDPISGHTALYWYRQSLGQGLEFLIYFQGNSAPDKSGLPSDRFSAERTGGSVSTLTIQRTQQEDSAVYLCASSLDQRSYEQYFGPGTRLTVT.

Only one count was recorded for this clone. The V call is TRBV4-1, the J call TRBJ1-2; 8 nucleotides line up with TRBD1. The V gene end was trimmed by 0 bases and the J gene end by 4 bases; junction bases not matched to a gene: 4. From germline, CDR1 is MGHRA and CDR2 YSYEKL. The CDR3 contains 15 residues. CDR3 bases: TGCGCCAGCAGCCAAGACCTCGACAGGGGCTATGGCTACACCTTC. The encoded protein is CASSQDLDRGYGYTF.

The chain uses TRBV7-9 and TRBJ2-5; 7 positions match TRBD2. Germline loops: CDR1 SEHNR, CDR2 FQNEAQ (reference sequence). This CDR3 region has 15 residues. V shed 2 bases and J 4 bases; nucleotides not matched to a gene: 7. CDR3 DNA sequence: TGTGCCAGCAGCTTAACTGGCGGGAGAAGAGAGACCCAGTACTTC. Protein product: CASSLTGGRRETQYF. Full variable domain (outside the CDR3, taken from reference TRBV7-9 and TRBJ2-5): DTGVSQNPRHKITKRGQNVTFRCDPISEHNRLYWYRQTLGQGPEFLTYFQNEAQLEKSRLLSDRFSAERPKGSFSTLEIQRTEQGDSAMYLCASSLTGGRRETQYFGPGTRLLVL.

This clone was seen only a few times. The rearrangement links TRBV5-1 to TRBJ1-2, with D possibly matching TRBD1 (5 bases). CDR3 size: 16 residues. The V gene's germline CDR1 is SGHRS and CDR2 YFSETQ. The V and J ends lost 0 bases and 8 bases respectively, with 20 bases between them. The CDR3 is CASSLDWGLSGGGYTF. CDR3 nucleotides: TGCGCCAGCAGCTTGGACTGGGGACTCTCCGGTGGGGGCTACACCTTC.

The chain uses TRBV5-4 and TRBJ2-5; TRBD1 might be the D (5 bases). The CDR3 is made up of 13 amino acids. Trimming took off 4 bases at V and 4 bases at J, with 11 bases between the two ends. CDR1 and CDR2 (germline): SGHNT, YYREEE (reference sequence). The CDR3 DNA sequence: TGTGCCAGCAGCCCGACAGCTTCAGAGACCCAGTACTTC. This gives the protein CASSPTASETQYF. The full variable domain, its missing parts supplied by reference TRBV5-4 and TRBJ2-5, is ETGVTQSPTHLIKTRGQQVTLRCSSQSGHNTVSWYQQALGQGPQFIFQYYREEENGRGNFPPRFSGLQFPNYSSELNVNALELDDSALYLCASSPTASETQYFGPGTRLLVL.

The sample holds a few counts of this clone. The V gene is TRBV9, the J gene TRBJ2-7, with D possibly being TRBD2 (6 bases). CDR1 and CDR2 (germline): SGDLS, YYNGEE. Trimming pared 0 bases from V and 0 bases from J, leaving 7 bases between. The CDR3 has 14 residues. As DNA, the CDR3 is TGTGCCAGCAGCGTAGGGGGGGACTCCTACGAGCAGTACTTC. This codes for CASSVGGDSYEQYF.

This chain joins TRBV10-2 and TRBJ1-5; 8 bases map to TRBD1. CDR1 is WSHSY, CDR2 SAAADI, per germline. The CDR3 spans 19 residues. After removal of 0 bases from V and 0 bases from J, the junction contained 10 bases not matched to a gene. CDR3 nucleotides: TGCGCCAGCAGTGAGTCGCGGAGACAGGGGAGTTATAGCAATCAGCCCCAGCATTTT. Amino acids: CASSESRRQGSYSNQPQHF.

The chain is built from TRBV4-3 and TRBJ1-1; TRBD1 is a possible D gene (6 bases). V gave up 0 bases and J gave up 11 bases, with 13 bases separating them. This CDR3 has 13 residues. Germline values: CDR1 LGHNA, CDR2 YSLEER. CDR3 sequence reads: CASSQDRQAQAFF. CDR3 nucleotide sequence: TGCGCCAGCAGCCAAGATAGACAGGCCCAGGCTTTCTTT.

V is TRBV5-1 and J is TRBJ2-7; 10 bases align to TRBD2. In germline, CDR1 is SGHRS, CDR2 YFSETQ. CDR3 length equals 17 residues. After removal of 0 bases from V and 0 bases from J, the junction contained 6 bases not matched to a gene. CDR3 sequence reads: CASSLGSGGPSSYEQYF. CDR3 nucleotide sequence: TGCGCCAGCAGCTTGGGTAGCGGGGGGCCCTCCTCCTACGAGCAGTACTTC.

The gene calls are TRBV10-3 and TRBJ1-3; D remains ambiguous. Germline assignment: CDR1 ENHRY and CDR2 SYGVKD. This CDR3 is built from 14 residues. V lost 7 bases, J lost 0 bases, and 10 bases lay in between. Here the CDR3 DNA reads TGTGCCATCATGGGCAGCATCTCTGGAAACACCATATATTTT. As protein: CAIMGSISGNTIYF.

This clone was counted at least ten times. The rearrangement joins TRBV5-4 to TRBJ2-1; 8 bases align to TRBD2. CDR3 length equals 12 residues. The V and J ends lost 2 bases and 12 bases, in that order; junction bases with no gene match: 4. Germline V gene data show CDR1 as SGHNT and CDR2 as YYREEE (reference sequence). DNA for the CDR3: TGTGCCAGCAGCTTTAGGACTAGCCGGCAGTTCTTC. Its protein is CASSFRTSRQFF.

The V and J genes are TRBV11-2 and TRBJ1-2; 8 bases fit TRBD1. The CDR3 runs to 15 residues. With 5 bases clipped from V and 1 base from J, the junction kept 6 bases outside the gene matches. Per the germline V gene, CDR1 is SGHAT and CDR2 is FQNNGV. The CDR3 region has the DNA TGTGCCAGCAGCCGCGGACAGGGCAATAACTATGGCTACACCTTC. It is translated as CASSRGQGNNYGYTF.

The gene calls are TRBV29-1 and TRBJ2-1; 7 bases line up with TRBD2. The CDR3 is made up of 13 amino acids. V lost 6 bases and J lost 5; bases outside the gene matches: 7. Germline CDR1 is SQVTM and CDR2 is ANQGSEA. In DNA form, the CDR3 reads TGCAGCGTGGCGGCTAGCGGTGACAATGAGCAGTTCTTC. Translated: CSVAASGDNEQFF.

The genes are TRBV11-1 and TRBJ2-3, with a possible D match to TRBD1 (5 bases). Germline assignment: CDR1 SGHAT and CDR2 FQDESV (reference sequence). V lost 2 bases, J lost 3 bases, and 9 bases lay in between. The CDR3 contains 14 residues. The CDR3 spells CASSLRTPTDTQYF. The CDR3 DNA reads TGTGCCAGCAGCTTAAGGACACCGACAGATACGCAGTATTTT.

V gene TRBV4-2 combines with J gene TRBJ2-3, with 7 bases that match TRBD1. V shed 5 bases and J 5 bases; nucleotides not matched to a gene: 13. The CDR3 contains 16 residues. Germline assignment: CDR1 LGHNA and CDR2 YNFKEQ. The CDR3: CASSTRTGRGGDTQYF. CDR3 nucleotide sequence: TGTGCCAGCAGCACCCGGACAGGCCGAGGGGGAGATACGCAGTATTTT.

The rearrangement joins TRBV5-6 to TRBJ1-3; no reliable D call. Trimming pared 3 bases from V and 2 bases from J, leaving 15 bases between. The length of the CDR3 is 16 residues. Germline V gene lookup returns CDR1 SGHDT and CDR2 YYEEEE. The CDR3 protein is CASSSLTGWTGNTIYF. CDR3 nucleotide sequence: TGTGCCAGCAGCTCATTGACGGGTTGGACTGGAAACACCATATATTTT. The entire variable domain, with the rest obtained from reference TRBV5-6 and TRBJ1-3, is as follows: DAGVTQSPTHLIKTRGQQVTLRCSPKSGHDTVSWYQQALGQGPQFIFQYYEEEERQRGNFPDRFSGHQFPNYSSELNVNALLLGDSALYLCASSSLTGWTGNTIYFGEGSWLTVV.

CDR3 nucleotide sequence: TGTGCCAGCAGCTTACTAGCGGGGAACTACAATGAGCAGTTCTTC. This gives the protein CASSLLAGNYNEQFF. The J gene is TRBJ2-1, the V gene TRBV11-3; 9 nucleotides agree with TRBD2. The CDR3 is 15 residues long. V gave up 2 bases and J gave up 3 bases; unmatched junction bases: 2. CDR1 is SGHNT and CDR2 is YENEEA in the germline V gene.